This T cell receptor beta chain was sequenced in a study of pediatric ulcerative colitis. Study results and limitations: A couple of rectal CDR3 clonotypes occurred in all ulcerative colitis patients. Blood-rectal clonal overlap within each person was significantly higher in ulcerative colitis patients than controls.

Sequencing was at survey level. Method: immunoSEQ multiplex PCR; TCRdb's copy keeps in-frame clones and lacks some. Here the sample spans 30,000 to 45,000 clones, around four fifths being singletons. Remarks on this clone: The antigen is not known.

CDR3 length: 13 residues. The germline V gene encodes CDR1 MDHEN and CDR2 SYDVKM. V lost 5 bases and J 7 bases, leaving 11 bases between the germline ends. At colonoscopy, a blood sample was also collected. The sequencing input was blood. This chain joins TRBV28 and TRBJ1-4; D is ambiguous. The clonotype originates from a girl between 10 and 17 years old with moderate ulcerative colitis. The CDR3 here is CASSRDFGEKLFF. The CDR3, as DNA: TGTGCCAGCAGTAGGGATTTCGGTGAAAAACTGTTTTTT.